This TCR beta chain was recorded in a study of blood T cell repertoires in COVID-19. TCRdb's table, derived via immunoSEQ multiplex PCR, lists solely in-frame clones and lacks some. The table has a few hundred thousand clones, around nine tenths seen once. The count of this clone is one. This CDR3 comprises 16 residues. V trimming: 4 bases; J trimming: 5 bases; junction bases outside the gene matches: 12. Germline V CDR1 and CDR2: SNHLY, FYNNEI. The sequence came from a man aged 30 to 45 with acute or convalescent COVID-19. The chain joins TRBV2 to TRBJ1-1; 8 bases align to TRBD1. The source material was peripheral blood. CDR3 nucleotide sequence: TGTGCCAGCAGTGGGGGACAGGCGAAGACGGGTACTGAAGCTTTCTTT. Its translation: CASSGGQAKTGTEAFF.